Listed below are T cell receptor beta chains from one sample, sequenced in a study of OX40 agonist ivuxolimab in advanced cancers. The assay was immunoSEQ multiplex PCR, and TCRdb's table has in-frame clones only and misses some. Seen here are approximately 40,000 clones, about 88% observed once, and the top ten hold around 17%. This sample comprised CD4+ or CD8+ T cells sorted from blood, obtained in a trial of the OX40 agonist ivuxolimab. The receptors stem from an adult with an advanced solid tumor such as melanoma, head and neck, liver or kidney cancer. The conserved cysteine and the conserved F or W are not part of the CDR3 here. Not all rows give a size; the values are once, few, many and, for expanded clones, a class.

clone_size | j_call | v_call | cdr3_aa
- | TRBJ1-5 | TRBV4-1 | ASSQDDNQPQH
- | TRBJ2-7 | TRBV7-6 | ASSLANRLAGGSYEQY
- | TRBJ2-2 | TRBV13 | ASSGRTATSGGAFRGELF
- | TRBJ2-3 | TRBV4-3 | ASSQDPRWTSTDTQY
once | TRBJ2-7 | TRBV6-5 | ASSAGGRNEQY
- | TRBJ1-4 | TRBV9 | ASSEGTGGGEKLF
- | TRBJ2-3 | TRBV7-9 | ASSGLAGVTDTQY
- | TRBJ2-2 | TRBV6-5 | ASTVGPNTGELF
- | TRBJ1-2 | TRBV6-5 | ASLGQGDDYGYT
- | TRBJ2-1 | TRBV30 | AWSGLAGANEQF
few | TRBJ1-1 | TRBV11-2 | ASSLGRAQQNTEAF
- | TRBJ1-1 | TRBV4-3 | ASSQDRAPITEAF
- | TRBJ2-5 | TRBV7-2 | ASSLAPGVMETQY